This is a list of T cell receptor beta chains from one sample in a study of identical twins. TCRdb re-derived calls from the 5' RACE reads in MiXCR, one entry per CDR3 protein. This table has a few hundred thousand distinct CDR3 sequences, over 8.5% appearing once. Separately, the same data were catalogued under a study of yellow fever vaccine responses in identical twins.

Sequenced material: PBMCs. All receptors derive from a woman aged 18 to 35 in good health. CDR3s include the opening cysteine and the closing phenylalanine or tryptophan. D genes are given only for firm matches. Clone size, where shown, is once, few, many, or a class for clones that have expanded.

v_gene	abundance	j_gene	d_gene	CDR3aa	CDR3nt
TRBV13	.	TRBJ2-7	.	CASSSSNAYEQYF	TGTGCCAGCAGCTCGTCGAACGCCTACGAGCAGTACTTC
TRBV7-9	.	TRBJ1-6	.	CASSLRTGAPLHF	TGTGCCAGCAGCTTACGGACGGGGGCACCCCTCCACTTT
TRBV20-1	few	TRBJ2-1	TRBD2	CSAGGGYNEQFF	TGCAGTGCAGGCGGGGGGTACAATGAGCAGTTCTTC
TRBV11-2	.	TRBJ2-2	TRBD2	CASSLVAGTHTGELFF	TGTGCCAGCAGCTTAGTAGCGGGGACCCACACCGGGGAGCTGTTTTTT
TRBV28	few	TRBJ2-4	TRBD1	CASSVGTAKNIQYF	TGTGCCAGCAGTGTAGGGACAGCGAAAAACATTCAGTACTTC
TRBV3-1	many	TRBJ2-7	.	CASSQLDVDYEQYF	TGTGCCAGCAGCCAATTAGACGTAGACTACGAGCAGTACTTC
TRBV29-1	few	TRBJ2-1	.	CSVQGSLQGYNEQFF	TGCAGCGTACAGGGATCCCTCCAGGGTTACAATGAGCAGTTCTTC
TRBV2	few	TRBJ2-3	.	CASKEGAGADTQYF	TGTGCCAGCAAGGAGGGGGCAGGGGCAGATACGCAGTATTTT
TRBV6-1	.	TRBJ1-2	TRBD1	CASSNRGVGYGYTF	TGTGCCAGCAGCAACAGGGGTGTAGGCTATGGCTACACCTTC
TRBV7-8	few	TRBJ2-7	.	CASSFPSTMAYEQYF	TGTGCCAGCAGCTTTCCCTCAACAATGGCCTACGAGCAGTACTTC
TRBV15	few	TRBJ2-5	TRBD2	CATSELAGEGETQYF	TGTGCCACCAGCGAGCTAGCGGGAGAGGGGGAGACCCAGTACTTC
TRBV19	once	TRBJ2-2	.	CASSSIGTAPGELFF	TGTGCCAGTAGTTCTATCGGGACTGCCCCCGGGGAGCTGTTTTTT
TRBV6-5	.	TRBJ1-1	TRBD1	CASSYPLSRQGPNTEAFF	TGTGCCAGCAGTTACCCCCTATCCCGACAGGGGCCGAACACTGAAGCTTTCTTT
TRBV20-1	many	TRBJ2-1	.	CSARESPYNEQFF	TGCAGTGCTAGGGAGAGTCCCTACAATGAGCAGTTCTTC
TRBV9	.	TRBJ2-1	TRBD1	CASSVGGQGAHNEQFF	TGTGCCAGCAGCGTAGGGGGACAGGGGGCACACAATGAGCAGTTCTTC
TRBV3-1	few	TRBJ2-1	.	CASSQRTSYNEQFF	TGTGCCAGCAGCCAAAGGACGAGTTACAATGAGCAGTTCTTC
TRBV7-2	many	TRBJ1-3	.	CASSPTGYGNTIYF	TGTGCCAGCAGCCCAACGGGGTATGGAAACACCATATATTTT
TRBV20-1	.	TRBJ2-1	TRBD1	CSARGGTGYNEQFF	TGCAGTGCTAGAGGTGGGACAGGATACAATGAGCAGTTCTTC
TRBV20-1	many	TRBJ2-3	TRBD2	CSASRGGDTQYF	TGCAGTGCTAGTCGCGGGGGAGATACGCAGTATTTT
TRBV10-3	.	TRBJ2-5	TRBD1	CATQTGGAETQYF	TGTGCCACCCAGACAGGGGGCGCGGAGACCCAGTACTTC
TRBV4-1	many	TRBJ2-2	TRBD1	CASSQDLGTGRTGELFF	TGCGCCAGCAGCCAAGATTTGGGGACAGGGCGAACCGGGGAGCTGTTTTTT
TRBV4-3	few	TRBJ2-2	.	CASSQRQIANTGELFF	TGCGCCAGCAGCCAGCGACAGATTGCGAACACCGGGGAGCTGTTTTTT
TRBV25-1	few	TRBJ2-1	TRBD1	CASSPRDRSHEQFF	TGTGCCAGCAGTCCCCGGGACAGGTCCCATGAGCAGTTCTTC
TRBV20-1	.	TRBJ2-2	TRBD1	CSVRDSYTNTGELFF	TGCAGTGTTAGGGACAGCTATACGAACACCGGGGAGCTGTTTTTT
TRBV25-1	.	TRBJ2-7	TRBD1	CASSTGTGIYEQYF	TGTGCCAGCAGCACCGGGACAGGGATTTACGAGCAGTACTTC
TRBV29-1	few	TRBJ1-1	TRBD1	CSASTGANTEAFF	TGCAGCGCTTCGACAGGGGCGAACACTGAAGCTTTCTTT
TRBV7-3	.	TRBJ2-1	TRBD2	CASSLGSGSGGRYEQFF	TGTGCCAGCAGCTTAGGGTCAGGTAGCGGGGGGAGGTATGAGCAGTTCTTC
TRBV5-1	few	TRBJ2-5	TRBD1	CATRDSQETQYF	TGCGCCACCCGGGACAGTCAAGAGACCCAGTACTTC
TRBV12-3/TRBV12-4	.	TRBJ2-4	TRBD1	CASTPGQVHLRKDIQYF	TGTGCCAGCACCCCGGGACAGGTTCACCTCCGCAAGGACATTCAGTACTTC
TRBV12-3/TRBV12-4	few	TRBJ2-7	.	CASSFDGTTRFIYEQYF	TGTGCCAGCAGTTTCGATGGGACCACTCGATTTATCTACGAGCAGTACTTC
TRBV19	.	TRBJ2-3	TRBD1	CASSAPDRGSTDTQYF	TGTGCCAGTAGTGCCCCCGACAGGGGTAGCACAGATACGCAGTATTTT
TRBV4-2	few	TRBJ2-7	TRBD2	CASSPGGGPSYEQYF	TGTGCCAGCAGCCCGGGGGGAGGCCCTTCCTACGAGCAGTACTTC
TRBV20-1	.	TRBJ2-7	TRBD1	CSAKRPNRGQASEQYF	TGCAGTGCTAAGCGACCAAACAGGGGGCAAGCCTCCGAGCAGTACTTC
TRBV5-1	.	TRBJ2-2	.	CASSLVLASNTGELFF	TGCGCCAGCAGCTTGGTGCTAGCGTCGAACACCGGGGAGCTGTTTTTT
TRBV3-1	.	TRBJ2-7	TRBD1	CASSPRSGQGASSEQYF	TGTGCCAGCAGCCCCCGGTCGGGACAGGGGGCAAGTAGCGAGCAGTACTTC
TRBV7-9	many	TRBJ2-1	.	CASSQKAQDSYNEQFF	TGTGCCAGCAGCCAGAAAGCTCAGGACTCCTACAATGAGCAGTTCTTC
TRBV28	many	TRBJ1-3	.	CASSHGDLSGNTIYF	TGTGCCAGCAGTCACGGGGATCTCTCTGGAAACACCATATATTTT
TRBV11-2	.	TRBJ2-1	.	CASSQSGPNYNEQFF	TGTGCCAGCAGCCAATCGGGACCAAACTACAATGAGCAGTTCTTC
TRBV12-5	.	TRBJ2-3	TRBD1	CASGTGTGFFTDTQYF	TGTGCTAGTGGTACCGGGACAGGATTTTTCACAGATACGCAGTATTTT